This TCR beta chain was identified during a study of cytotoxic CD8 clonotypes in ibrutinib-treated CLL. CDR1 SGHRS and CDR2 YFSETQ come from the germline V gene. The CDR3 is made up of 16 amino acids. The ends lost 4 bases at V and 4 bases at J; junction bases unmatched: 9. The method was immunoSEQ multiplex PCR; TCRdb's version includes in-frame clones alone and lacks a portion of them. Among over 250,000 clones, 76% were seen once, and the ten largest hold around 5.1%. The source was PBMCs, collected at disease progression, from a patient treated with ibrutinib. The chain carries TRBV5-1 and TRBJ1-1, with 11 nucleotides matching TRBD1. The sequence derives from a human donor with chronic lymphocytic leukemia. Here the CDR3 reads CASSPGTGGGFTEAFF. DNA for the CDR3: TGCGCCAGCAGCCCGGGGACAGGGGGTGGATTCACTGAAGCTTTCTTT.